These 30 T cell receptor beta chains were all obtained from the same sample, sequenced in a study of T cells in narcolepsy. The method was immunoSEQ multiplex PCR; TCRdb's version includes in-frame clones alone and lacks a portion of them. The top ten clones hold less than 1.2% of a sample with approximately 20,000 clones, about 91% of them seen once. The specimen was CD45RA- memory CD4+ T cells from PBMCs. These receptors were obtained from a human donor with narcolepsy.

The V and J genes are TRBV28 and TRBJ2-7; 10 bases are shared with TRBD1. The CDR3 loop spans 16 amino acids. Germline values: CDR1 MDHEN, CDR2 SYDVKM. V lost 2 bases to trimming and J lost 5 bases; unmatched junction nucleotides: 9. In DNA form, the CDR3 reads TGTGCCAGCAGTTTACCCCCGGGACAGGGGATCAACGAGCAGTACTTC. Protein: CASSLPPGQGINEQYF.

The chain carries TRBV19 and TRBJ2-4; no reliable D call. The CDR3 contains 15 residues. Germline V CDR1 and CDR2: LNHDA, SQIVND (reference sequence). V was clipped by 4 bases and J by 0 bases, with 10 bases between them. The CDR3 region is CASSTGGLAKNIQYF. The CDR3 DNA reads TGTGCCAGTAGTACCGGCGGATTAGCCAAAAACATTCAGTACTTC.

The chain combines TRBV6-1 with TRBJ2-1, with D unclear. The germline V gene encodes CDR1 MNHNS and CDR2 SASEGT. The CDR3 is 15 residues long. Trimming left V 0 bases short and J 5 bases short, with 11 bases between. This chain's CDR3 is CASSEASLRDNEQFF. For the CDR3, the DNA is TGTGCCAGCAGTGAAGCGAGTTTACGAGACAATGAGCAGTTCTTC.

This clone was recorded once. The CDR3 region is CASSLQGDTQYF. Written as DNA, the CDR3 is TGCGCCAGCAGCTTACAAGGTGATACGCAGTATTTT. The chain combines TRBV5-1 with TRBJ2-3; D is uncertain. V lost 2 bases and J lost 6, with 7 bases in between. Germline V gives CDR1 SGHRS, CDR2 YFSETQ. The length of the CDR3 is 12 residues.

V gene TRBV6-5 combines with J gene TRBJ2-1; 10 nucleotides align to TRBD2. The ends lost 4 bases at V and 8 bases at J; junction bases unmatched: 11. Germline values: CDR1 MNHEY, CDR2 SVGAGI. The CDR3 has 16 amino acids. CDR3 in amino acids: CASSSPGAGGGHEQFF. The CDR3 DNA is TGTGCCAGCAGTTCCCCAGGAGCGGGAGGGGGACATGAGCAGTTCTTC.

The chain couples TRBV6-1 to TRBJ2-7, with D tentatively TRBD1 (5 bases). The germline V gene has CDR1 MNHNS and CDR2 SASEGT. CDR3 length: 14 amino acids. Trimming removed 3 bases at V and 1 base at J, with 10 bases between. CDR3 loop: CASSEGQGSYEQYF. DNA for the CDR3: TGTGCCAGCAGTGAGGGGCAAGGGTCCTACGAGCAGTACTTC.

The chain employs TRBV21-1 and TRBJ2-1; the table's D gene call, TRBD2, was not cross checked with the DNA. TRBV21-1 is annotated as a pseudogene. The CDR3 totals 18 residues. The CDR3 loop reads CASINLRTSGSINNEQFF. The CDR3 nucleotides read TGTGCCAGCATAAATTTAAGGACTAGCGGGAGTATTAACAATGAGCAGTTCTTC.

In its sample, this clone was seen once. J is TRBJ2-5 and V is TRBV9, with D hard to call. CDR1 is SGDLS and CDR2 is YYNGEE in the germline V gene. The length of the CDR3 is 14 residues. The ends were cut back, 0 bases at V and 0 bases at J, with 6 bases in the middle. The CDR3 DNA follows: TGTGCCAGCAGCGTAGGTCCGTACCAAGAGACCCAGTACTTC. It encodes CASSVGPYQETQYF.

This chain joins TRBV7-3 and TRBJ2-2, with 7 positions matching TRBD1. Germline V lookup: CDR1 SGHTA, CDR2 FQGTGA. The junction had 4 bases not matched to a gene; V was cut back by 6 bases and J by 3 bases. The CDR3 covers 14 residues. The CDR3 reads CASRRGRDTGELFF. The CDR3 bases are TGTGCCAGCAGGAGGGGGCGCGACACCGGGGAGCTGTTTTTT.

V usage is TRBV11-3 and J usage is TRBJ2-2, with 8 bases that match TRBD1. CDR1 SGHNT and CDR2 YENEEA come from the germline V gene. CDR3 length equals 17 residues. V gave up 0 bases and J gave up 7 bases; unmatched junction bases: 10. The CDR3 region is CASSLDQGALGNGELFF. Here the CDR3 DNA reads TGTGCCAGCAGCTTAGATCAGGGGGCCCTCGGGAACGGGGAGCTGTTTTTT.

This clone came up once. The rearrangement joins TRBV28 to TRBJ2-7, with 10 bases lining up with TRBD2. The germline V gene has CDR1 MDHEN and CDR2 SYDVKM. The J segment lost 1 base and the V segment lost 6 bases, leaving 9 bases of the junction unmatched. CDR3 length: 16 amino acids. CDR3 nucleotides: TGTGCCAGCAGGGGGCCTAGCGGGAGATGGTCCTACGAGCAGTACTTC. It specifies CASRGPSGRWSYEQYF.

The chain uses TRBV7-9 and TRBJ1-2; 10 bases fit TRBD1. This CDR3 is 15 amino acids long. Germline trimming cut 4 bases from V and 5 bases from J; bases unmatched to any gene: 7. Germline-derived CDR1 and CDR2 are SEHNR and FQNEAQ (reference sequence). This CDR3 is CASSWEGQGRYGYTF. As DNA, the CDR3 is TGTGCCAGCAGCTGGGAGGGACAGGGGAGATATGGCTACACCTTC.

The chain has TRBV6-6 and TRBJ2-7, with D maybe TRBD1 (6 bases). This CDR3 is 14 amino acids long. CDR1 and CDR2 (germline): MNHNY, SVGAGI (reference sequence). The V and J ends lost 6 bases and 0 bases respectively, with 12 bases between them. The CDR3 nucleotides are TGTGCCAGCAGGGATAGACAGGACTCCTACGAGCAGTACTTC. This sequence encodes CASRDRQDSYEQYF.

The chain is built from TRBV19 and TRBJ2-3; 7 bases are shared with TRBD1. V was clipped by 7 bases and J by 2 bases; unmatched bases: 9. The CDR3 extends over 15 amino acids. The germline V gene has CDR1 LNHDA and CDR2 SQIVND (reference sequence). CDR3 residues: CASKPGQIYTDTQYF. The CDR3 nucleotides are TGTGCCAGTAAACCGGGACAGATCTACACAGATACGCAGTATTTT.

The chain employs TRBV4-1 and TRBJ1-1, with TRBD1 matching 8 bases. The CDR3 has 17 amino acids. CDR1 MGHRA and CDR2 YSYEKL come from the germline V gene. The V gene end was trimmed by 1 base and the J gene end by 5 bases; junction bases not matched to a gene: 12. The CDR3 DNA sequence: TGCGCCAGCAGCCAAGCCCTATTACAGGGGGTCAGGACTGAAGCTTTCTTT. It yields the protein CASSQALLQGVRTEAFF.

This chain connects TRBV18 to TRBJ2-3; D may match TRBD1 or TRBD2 (6 bases each). V was trimmed by 8 bases and J by 6 bases, leaving 15 bases between them. The CDR3 runs 13 residues. The germline gives CDR1 KGHSH, CDR2 LQKENI. The CDR3 loop is CASREGGMDTQYF. DNA of the CDR3: TGTGCCAGCCGCGAGGGGGGAATGGATACGCAGTATTTT. Combining the CDR3 with reference TRBV18 and TRBJ2-3 gives the whole variable domain NAGVMQNPRHLVRRRGQEARLRCSPMKGHSHVYWYRQLPEEGLKFMVYLQKENIIDESGMPKERFSAEFPKEGPSILRIQQVVRGDSAAYFCASREGGMDTQYFGPGTRLTVL.

The V and J genes are TRBV11-2 and TRBJ2-5, with 13 positions matching TRBD2. The J call may be mistaken, given a closer DNA end match to TRBJ2-7. The CDR3 extends over 18 amino acids. Per the germline V gene, CDR1 is SGHAT and CDR2 is FQNNGV. The CDR3 region has the DNA TGTGCCAGCAGCTCGACGGGACTAGCGGGATATAGTTCCTACGAGCAGTACTTC. Amino acids: CASSSTGLAGYSSYEQYF.

In its sample, this clone was seen a few times. This sequence joins TRBV7-8 and TRBJ2-7, with 8 positions matching TRBD1. The germline gives CDR1 SGHVS, CDR2 FQNEAQ. This CDR3 is 16 amino acids long. The J segment lost 8 bases and the V segment lost 3 bases, leaving 15 bases of the junction unmatched. The CDR3 protein is CASSFHPGQEFRQQYF. CDR3 sequence (DNA): TGTGCCAGCAGCTTCCACCCGGGACAGGAATTCCGCCAGCAGTACTTC.

The chain employs TRBV6-5 and TRBJ2-7; a possible D gene is TRBD1 (5 bases). The CDR3 is 15 amino acids. The ends were cut back, 5 bases at V and 0 bases at J, with 14 bases in the middle. From germline, CDR1 is MNHEY and CDR2 SVGAGI. CDR3: CASSGYRWGSYEQYF. The CDR3 DNA follows: TGTGCCAGCAGTGGATACAGGTGGGGCTCCTACGAGCAGTACTTC.

This chain connects TRBV18 to TRBJ2-1; TRBD2 agrees at 14 bases. V lost 1 base and J lost 1; bases outside the gene matches: 3. The CDR3 is 18 residues long. Germline CDR1 reads KGHSH; CDR2 reads LQKENI. CDR3 sequence reads: CASSPQGLAGGSYNEQFF. The DNA of the CDR3 is TGTGCCAGCTCACCACAAGGACTAGCGGGAGGTTCCTACAATGAGCAGTTCTTC.

The rearrangement links TRBV19 to TRBJ1-2, with D uncertain. Trimming stripped 1 base from V and 5 bases from J, with 20 bases between. The CDR3 contains 17 residues. The germline V gene has CDR1 LNHDA and CDR2 SQIVND (reference sequence). DNA for the CDR3: TGTGCCAGTAGTATAGGCGACCCCCCCTCTGACATTTATGGCTACACCTTC. Translating gives CASSIGDPPSDIYGYTF.

The chain joins TRBV6-4 to TRBJ2-2; the match to TRBD2 covers 7 bases. This CDR3 has 14 amino acids. Trimming removed 5 bases from V and 5 bases from J; junction bases left unmatched: 5. CDR1 is MRHNA and CDR2 is SNTAGT in the germline V gene. CDR3 region: CASSPTSVTGELFF. The CDR3 DNA is TGTGCCAGCAGTCCTACTAGCGTAACCGGGGAGCTGTTTTTT.

CDR3 in amino acids: CASSLRRTGTGVAEAFF. Written as DNA, the CDR3 is TGTGCCAGCAGCTTGCGAAGGACAGGTACCGGAGTAGCTGAAGCTTTCTTT. The V and J genes are TRBV5-6 and TRBJ1-1, with TRBD1 identical over 7 bases. Germline V gene lookup returns CDR1 SGHDT and CDR2 YYEEEE. CDR3 length: 17 amino acids. V lost 1 base to trimming and J lost 6 bases; unmatched junction nucleotides: 15.

This clone was seen a single time. The V and J genes are TRBV18 and TRBJ2-5; D remains unclear. Trimming removed 1 base at V and 4 bases at J, with 13 bases between. Germline V gene lookup returns CDR1 KGHSH and CDR2 LQKENI. The CDR3 runs 15 residues. The CDR3 is CASSPRSGLGETQYF. The CDR3 bases are TGTGCCAGCTCACCACGCTCAGGTTTGGGAGAGACCCAGTACTTC. The variable domain in full, with the rest retrieved from reference TRBV18 and TRBJ2-5, is NAGVMQNPRHLVRRRGQEARLRCSPMKGHSHVYWYRQLPEEGLKFMVYLQKENIIDESGMPKERFSAEFPKEGPSILRIQQVVRGDSAAYFCASSPRSGLGETQYFGPGTRLLVL.

V is TRBV9 and J is TRBJ1-6; TRBD1 matches at 9 bases. Trimming removed 4 bases from V and 0 bases from J; junction bases left unmatched: 11. Germline V CDR1 and CDR2: SGDLS, YYNGEE. CDR3 size: 19 residues. CDR3 protein: CASSPQDRGRSSYNSPLHF. For the CDR3, the DNA is TGTGCCAGCAGCCCACAGGACAGGGGCAGGAGCTCCTATAATTCACCCCTCCACTTT.

This chain joins TRBV27 and TRBJ2-3; TRBD1 might be the D (7 bases). The CDR3 runs 16 residues. The germline V gene encodes CDR1 MNHEY and CDR2 SMNVEV (reference sequence). V lost 5 bases and J lost 5, with 20 bases in between. The chain's CDR3 is CASSRRQGGPGDTQYF. The CDR3 coding sequence is TGTGCCAGCAGTCGCCGACAGGGAGGCCCGGGAGATACGCAGTATTTT.

J is TRBJ1-5 and V is TRBV4-1; no clear D. V was clipped by 5 bases and J by 0 bases, with 11 bases between them. This CDR3 spans 15 amino acids. The germline V gene has CDR1 MGHRA and CDR2 YSYEKL. Written as DNA, the CDR3 is TGCGCCAGCAGCGCACAGATTAATAGCAATCAGCCCCAGCATTTT. Translating it yields CASSAQINSNQPQHF.

The chain uses TRBV25-1 and TRBJ1-5; TRBD1 aligns across 8 bases. V was pared by 4 bases and J by 7 bases, with 3 bases of the junction left unmatched. The germline gives CDR1 MGHDK, CDR2 SYGVNS. The CDR3 is 13 residues long. Here the CDR3 reads CASSGDRGQPQHF. CDR3 coding DNA: TGTGCCAGCAGTGGTGACAGGGGCCAGCCCCAGCATTTT.

This chain links TRBV5-1 with TRBJ2-7, with D tentatively TRBD1 (6 bases). Trimming pared 4 bases from V and 0 bases from J, leaving 23 bases between. Looked up from germline, CDR1 is SGHRS and CDR2 is YFSETQ. This CDR3 is built from 18 residues. CDR3 region: CASSLGPLTGKNSYEQYF. CDR3 in DNA: TGCGCCAGCAGCCTGGGACCATTGACAGGCAAAAACTCCTACGAGCAGTACTTC.

The J gene is TRBJ2-1, the V gene TRBV5-1, with D possibly TRBD2 on 6 matching bases. Germline CDR1 is SGHRS and CDR2 is YFSETQ. The length of the CDR3 is 13 residues. V gave up 6 bases and J gave up 9 bases, with 16 bases separating them. The CDR3 sequence: CASNYGRDGEQFF. The CDR3 coding sequence is TGCGCCAGCAATTACGGGAGAGACGGTGAGCAGTTCTTC.